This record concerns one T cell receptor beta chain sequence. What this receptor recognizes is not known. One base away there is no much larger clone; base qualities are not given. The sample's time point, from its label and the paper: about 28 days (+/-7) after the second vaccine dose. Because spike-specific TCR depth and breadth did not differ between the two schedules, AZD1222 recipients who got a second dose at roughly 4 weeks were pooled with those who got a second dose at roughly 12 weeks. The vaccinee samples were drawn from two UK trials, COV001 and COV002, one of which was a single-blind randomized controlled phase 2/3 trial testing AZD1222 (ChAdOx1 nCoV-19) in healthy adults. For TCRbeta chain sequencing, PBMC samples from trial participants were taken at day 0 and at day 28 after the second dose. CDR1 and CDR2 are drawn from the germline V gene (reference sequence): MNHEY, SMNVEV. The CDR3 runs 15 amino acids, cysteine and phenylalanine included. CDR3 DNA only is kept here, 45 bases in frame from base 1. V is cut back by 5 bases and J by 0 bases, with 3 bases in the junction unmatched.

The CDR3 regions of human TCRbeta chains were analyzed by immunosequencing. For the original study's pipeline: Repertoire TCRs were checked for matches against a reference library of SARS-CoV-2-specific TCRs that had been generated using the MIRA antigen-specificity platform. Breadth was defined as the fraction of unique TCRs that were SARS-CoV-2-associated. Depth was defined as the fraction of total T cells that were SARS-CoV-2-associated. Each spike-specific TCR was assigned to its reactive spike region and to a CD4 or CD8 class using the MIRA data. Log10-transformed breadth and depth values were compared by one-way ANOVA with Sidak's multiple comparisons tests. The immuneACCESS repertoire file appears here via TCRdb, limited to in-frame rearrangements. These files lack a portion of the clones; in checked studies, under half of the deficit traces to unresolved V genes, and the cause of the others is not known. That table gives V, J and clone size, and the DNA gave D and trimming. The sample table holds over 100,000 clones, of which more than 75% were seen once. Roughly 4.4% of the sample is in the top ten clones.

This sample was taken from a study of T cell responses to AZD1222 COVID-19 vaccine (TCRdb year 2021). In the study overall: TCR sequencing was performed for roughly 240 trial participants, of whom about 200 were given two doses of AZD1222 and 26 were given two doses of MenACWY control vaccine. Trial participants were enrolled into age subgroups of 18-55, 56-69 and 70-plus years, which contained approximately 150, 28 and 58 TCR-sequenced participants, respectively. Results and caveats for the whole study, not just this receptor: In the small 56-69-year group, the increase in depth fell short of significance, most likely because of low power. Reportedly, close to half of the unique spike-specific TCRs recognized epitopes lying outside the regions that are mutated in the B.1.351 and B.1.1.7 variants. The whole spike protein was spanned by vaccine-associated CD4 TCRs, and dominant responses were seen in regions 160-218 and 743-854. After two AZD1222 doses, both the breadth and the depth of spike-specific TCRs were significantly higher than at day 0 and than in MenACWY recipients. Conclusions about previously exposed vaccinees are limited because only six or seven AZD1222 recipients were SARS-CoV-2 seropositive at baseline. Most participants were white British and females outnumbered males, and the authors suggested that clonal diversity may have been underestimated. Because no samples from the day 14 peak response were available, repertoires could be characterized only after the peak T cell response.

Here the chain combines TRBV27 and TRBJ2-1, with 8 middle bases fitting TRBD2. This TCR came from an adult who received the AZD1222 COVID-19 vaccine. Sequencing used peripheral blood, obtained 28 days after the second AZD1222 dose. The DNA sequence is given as TGTGCCAGCAGTCTAAGCGGGGGCTCCTACAATGAGCAGTTCTTC. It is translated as CASSLSGGSYNEQFF.